This is a list of T cell receptor beta chains from one sample in a study of T cell repertoires in cytomegalovirus infection. The antigens of these receptors remain unknown. MiXCR was run by TCRdb on the reads, yielding one entry per CDR3 protein. The data contain roughly 860,000 distinct CDR3 sequences, approximately 32% of them singletons. This specimen was cultured CD8+ T cells from PBMCs, taken from culture after CMV antigen stimulation. The receptors were sampled from a human donor in good health (CMV status not recorded). Some clones in this sample may be carry-over from other donors' samples. Both conserved end residues are trimmed from each CDR3.

V	CDR3
TRBV6-2/TRBV6-3	ASSSLIRAGETQY
TRBV7-9	ASSGDRGPDGYT
TRBV19	ASTQGGAYNEQF
TRBV5-4	ASSTRTGALGTDTQY
TRBV28	ASRPPQGGLATNEKLF
TRBV19	ASSIRAGSGELF
TRBV11-2	ASSPRRGNEKLF
TRBV5-1	ASSWAGGWDTEAF
TRBV6-6	ASSWDLAGLNNEQF
TRBV12-5	ASGPLSGGGRGQY
TRBV6-2/TRBV6-3	ASSYDRFPEQF
TRBV20-1	SPREDTQY
TRBV6-4	ASGQGAEAF
TRBV12-5	ASGFPPQKAF
TRBV7-2	ASSLALQQASPLH
TRBV7-2	ASSSPGGGTDTQY
TRBV6-5	ASSYLDRVPSTGELF
TRBV6-6	ASSRQGVGGYT
TRBV7-6	ASSSGSSVNSPLH
TRBV3-1	ASSWTANNEQF
TRBV24-1	ATGDWDSTDTQY
TRBV19	ASRPGRGAGELF
TRBV27	ASSPGTGPIGNQPQH
TRBV7-8	ASSTTGKNIQY
TRBV7-3	ASIRASGGDNTGERF
TRBV7-9	ALQGTTDTQY
TRBV4-3	ASSQDTSLMNTEAF
TRBV6-5	ASSSPGLENSPLH
TRBV5-4	ASSSRDRDSYEQF
TRBV5-1	ASSPSYGDPDSRGYT
TRBV6-5	ASSYRTSGGFYNEQF
TRBV5-4	ASSWDRSGNEQF
TRBV7-3	ASSFNQGVTHKNIQY
TRBV4-1	ASSQSPEAFYEQY
TRBV7-2	ASSPTSGGTSYEQY
TRBV25-1	ASSVMGRGAF
TRBV3-1	ASSHLDRAQNTGELF
TRBV4-1	ANSQDAPGGGYNEQF
TRBV6-2/TRBV6-3	ASSYSPILNTGELF
TRBV7-8	ASSFPNTGELF
TRBV7-2	ASSSTGGAYTEAF
TRBV5-1	ASSFRKGSTGELF
TRBV6-1	ATRPGNTEAF
TRBV29-1	SVVGLTRNT
TRBV7-6	ASSPGWNTEAF
TRBV27	ASSPQGQDTQY
TRBV27	ATLHRGTGGVKAF
TRBV19	ASSLRGQGSGNQPQH
TRBV19	ATLEGGSGIRNTEAF
TRBV12-3/TRBV12-4	ASSPSGAF
TRBV25-1	ASIPRVPYGYT
TRBV5-5	ASSQGGMAYEQY
TRBV5-1	ASSLAPGEDTEAS
TRBV29-1	SVEDYRASTGELF
TRBV19	ASSIGQGGGELF